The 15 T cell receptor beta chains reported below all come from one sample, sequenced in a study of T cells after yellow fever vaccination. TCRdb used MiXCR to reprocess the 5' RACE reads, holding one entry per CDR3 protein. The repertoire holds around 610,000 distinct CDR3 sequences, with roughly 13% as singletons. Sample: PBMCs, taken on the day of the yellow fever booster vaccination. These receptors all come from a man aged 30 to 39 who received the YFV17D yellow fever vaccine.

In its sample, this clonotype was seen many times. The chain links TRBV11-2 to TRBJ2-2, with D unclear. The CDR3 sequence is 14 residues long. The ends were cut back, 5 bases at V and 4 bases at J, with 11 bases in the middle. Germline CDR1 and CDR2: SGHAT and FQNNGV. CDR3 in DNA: TGTGCCAGCAGCAAAGCCACACTCACCGGGGAGCTGTTTTTT. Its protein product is CASSKATLTGELFF. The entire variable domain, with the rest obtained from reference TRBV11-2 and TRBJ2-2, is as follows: EAGVAQSPRYKIIEKRQSVAFWCNPISGHATLYWYQQILGQGPKLLIQFQNNGVVDDSQLPKDRFSAERLKGVDSTLKIQPAKLEDSAVYLCASSKATLTGELFFGEGSRLTVL.

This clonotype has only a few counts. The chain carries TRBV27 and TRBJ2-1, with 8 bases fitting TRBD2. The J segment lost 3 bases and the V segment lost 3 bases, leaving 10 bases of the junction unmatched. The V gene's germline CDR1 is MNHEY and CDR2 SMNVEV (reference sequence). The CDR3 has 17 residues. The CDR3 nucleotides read TGTGCCAGCAGTTTCATTAGCGGGAATTCCATCTACAATGAGCAGTTCTTC. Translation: CASSFISGNSIYNEQFF.

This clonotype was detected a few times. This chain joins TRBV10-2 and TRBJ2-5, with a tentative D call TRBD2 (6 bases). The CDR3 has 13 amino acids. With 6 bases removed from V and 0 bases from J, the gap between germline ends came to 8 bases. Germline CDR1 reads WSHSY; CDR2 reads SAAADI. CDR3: CASRGGYQETQYF. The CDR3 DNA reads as TGCGCCAGCAGGGGAGGATACCAAGAGACCCAGTACTTC.

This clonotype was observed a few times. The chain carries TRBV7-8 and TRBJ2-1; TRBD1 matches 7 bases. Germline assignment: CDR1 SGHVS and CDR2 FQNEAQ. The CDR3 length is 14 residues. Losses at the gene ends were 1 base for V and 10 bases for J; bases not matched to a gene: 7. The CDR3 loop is CASSLGDSRREQFF. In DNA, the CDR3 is TGTGCCAGCAGCTTAGGGGACAGCCGGAGGGAGCAGTTCTTC.

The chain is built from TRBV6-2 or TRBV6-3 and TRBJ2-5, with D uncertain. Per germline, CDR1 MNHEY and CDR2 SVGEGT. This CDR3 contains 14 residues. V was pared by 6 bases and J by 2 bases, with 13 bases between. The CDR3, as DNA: TGTGCCAGCAGCGGATCTCCTTGGCAAGAGACCCAGTACTTC. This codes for CASSGSPWQETQYF.

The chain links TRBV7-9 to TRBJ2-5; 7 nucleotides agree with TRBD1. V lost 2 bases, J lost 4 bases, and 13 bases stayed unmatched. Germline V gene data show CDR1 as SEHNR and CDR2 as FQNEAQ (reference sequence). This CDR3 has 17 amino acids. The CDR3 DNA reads TGTGCCAGCAGCTTACCACAGGGGCGCATTGGTCGAGAGACCCAGTACTTC. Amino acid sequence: CASSLPQGRIGRETQYF.

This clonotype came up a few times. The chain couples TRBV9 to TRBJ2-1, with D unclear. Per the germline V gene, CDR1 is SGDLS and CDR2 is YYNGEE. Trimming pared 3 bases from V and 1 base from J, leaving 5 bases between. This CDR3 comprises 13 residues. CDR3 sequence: CASSDDSYNEQFF. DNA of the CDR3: TGTGCCAGCAGCGACGATTCCTACAATGAGCAGTTCTTC.

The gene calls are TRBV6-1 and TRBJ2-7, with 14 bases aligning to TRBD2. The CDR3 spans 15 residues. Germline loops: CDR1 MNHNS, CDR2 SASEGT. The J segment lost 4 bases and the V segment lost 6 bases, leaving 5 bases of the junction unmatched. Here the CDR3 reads CASRPGLAGGYEQYF. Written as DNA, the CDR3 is TGTGCCAGCAGACCCGGACTAGCGGGAGGTTACGAGCAGTACTTC.

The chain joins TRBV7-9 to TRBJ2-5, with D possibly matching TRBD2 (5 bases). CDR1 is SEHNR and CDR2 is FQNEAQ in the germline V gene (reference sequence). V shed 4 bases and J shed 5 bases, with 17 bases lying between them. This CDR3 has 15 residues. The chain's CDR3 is CASSSGIHDRETQYF. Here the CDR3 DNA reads TGTGCCAGCAGCTCCGGGATCCATGATCGGGAGACCCAGTACTTC.

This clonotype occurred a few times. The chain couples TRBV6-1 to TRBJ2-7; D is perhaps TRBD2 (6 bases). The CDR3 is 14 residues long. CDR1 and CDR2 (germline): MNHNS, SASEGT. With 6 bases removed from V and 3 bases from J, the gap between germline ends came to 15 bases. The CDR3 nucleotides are TGTGCCAGCAGGGTGGCGGGACCAAACTACGAGCAGTACTTC. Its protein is CASRVAGPNYEQYF.

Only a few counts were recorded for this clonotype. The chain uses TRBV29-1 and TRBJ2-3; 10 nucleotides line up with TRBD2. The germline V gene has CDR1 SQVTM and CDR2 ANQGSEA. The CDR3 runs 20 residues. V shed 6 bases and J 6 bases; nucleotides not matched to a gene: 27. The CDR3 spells CSVFILAGDRSIRPGDTQYF. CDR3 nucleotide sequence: TGCAGCGTATTTATCCTAGCGGGAGACAGGTCCATCCGCCCGGGGGATACGCAGTATTTT.

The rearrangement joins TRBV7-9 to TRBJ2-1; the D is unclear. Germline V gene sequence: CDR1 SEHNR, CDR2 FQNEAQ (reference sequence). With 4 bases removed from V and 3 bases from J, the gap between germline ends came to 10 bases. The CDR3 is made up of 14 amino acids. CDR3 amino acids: CASSSPAVYNEQFF. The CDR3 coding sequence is TGTGCCAGCAGCTCCCCGGCAGTCTACAATGAGCAGTTCTTC.

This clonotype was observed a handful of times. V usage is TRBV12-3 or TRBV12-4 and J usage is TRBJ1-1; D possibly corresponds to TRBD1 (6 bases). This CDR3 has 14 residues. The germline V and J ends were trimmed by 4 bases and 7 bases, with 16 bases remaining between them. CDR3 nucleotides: TGTGCCAGCAGTTCGGGGGCGAGGGCCGATGAAGCTTTCTTT. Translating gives CASSSGARADEAFF.

The CDR3 is CASSQLGVELFF. The CDR3 DNA sequence: TGTGCCAGCAGCCAGCTAGGGGTGGAGCTGTTTTTT. V gene TRBV14 combines with J gene TRBJ2-2; a possible D gene is TRBD1 (5 bases). Trimming took 3 bases from V and 10 from J, leaving 9 bases between them. Germline V lookup: CDR1 SGHDN, CDR2 FVKESK. The CDR3 runs 12 residues.

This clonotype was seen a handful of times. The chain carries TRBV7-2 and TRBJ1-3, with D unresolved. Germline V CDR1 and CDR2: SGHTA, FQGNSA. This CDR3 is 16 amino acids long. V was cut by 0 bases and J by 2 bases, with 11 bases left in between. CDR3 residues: CASSLAVQRAGNTIYF. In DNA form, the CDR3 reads TGTGCCAGCAGCTTAGCGGTACAGAGGGCTGGAAACACCATATATTTT.